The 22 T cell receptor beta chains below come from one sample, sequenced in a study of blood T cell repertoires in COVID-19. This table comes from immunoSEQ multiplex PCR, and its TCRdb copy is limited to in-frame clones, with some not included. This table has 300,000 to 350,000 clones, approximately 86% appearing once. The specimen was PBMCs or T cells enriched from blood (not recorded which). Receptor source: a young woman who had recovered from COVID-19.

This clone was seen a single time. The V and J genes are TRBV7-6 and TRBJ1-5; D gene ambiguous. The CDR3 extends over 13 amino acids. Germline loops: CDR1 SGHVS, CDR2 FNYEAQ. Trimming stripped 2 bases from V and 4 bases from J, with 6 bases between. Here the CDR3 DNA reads TGTGCCAGCAGCTTACGCGGGAATCAGCCCCAGCATTTT. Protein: CASSLRGNQPQHF.

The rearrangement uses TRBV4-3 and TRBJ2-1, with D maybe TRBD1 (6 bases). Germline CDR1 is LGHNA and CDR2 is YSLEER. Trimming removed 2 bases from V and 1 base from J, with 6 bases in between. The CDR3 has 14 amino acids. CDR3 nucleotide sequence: TGCGCCAGCAGCCAACAGGGGTCCTACAATGAGCAGTTCTTC. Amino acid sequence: CASSQQGSYNEQFF.

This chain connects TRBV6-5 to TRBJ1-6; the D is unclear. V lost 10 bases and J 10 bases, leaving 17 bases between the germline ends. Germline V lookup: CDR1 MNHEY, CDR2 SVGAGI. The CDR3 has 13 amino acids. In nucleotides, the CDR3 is TGTGCCACCATACACGGAGGGTCCTCACCCCTCCACTTT. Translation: CATIHGGSSPLHF.

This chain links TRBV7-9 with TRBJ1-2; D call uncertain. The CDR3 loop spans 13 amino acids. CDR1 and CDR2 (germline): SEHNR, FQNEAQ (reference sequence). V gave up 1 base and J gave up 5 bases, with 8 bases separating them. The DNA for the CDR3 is TGTGCCAGCAGCTTAGATTTACATTATGGCTACACCTTC. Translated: CASSLDLHYGYTF.

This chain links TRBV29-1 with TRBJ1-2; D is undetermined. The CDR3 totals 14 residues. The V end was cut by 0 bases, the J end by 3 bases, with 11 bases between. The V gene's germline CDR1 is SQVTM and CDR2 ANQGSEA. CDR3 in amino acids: CSVEDPVNYYGYTF. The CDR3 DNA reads TGCAGCGTTGAAGATCCTGTCAACTACTATGGCTACACCTTC.

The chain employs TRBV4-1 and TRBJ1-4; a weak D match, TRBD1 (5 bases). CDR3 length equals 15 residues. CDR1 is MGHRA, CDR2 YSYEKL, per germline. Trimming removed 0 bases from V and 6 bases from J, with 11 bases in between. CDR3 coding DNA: TGCGCCAGCAGCCAAGACCCCGACAGTTATGAAAAACTGTTTTTT. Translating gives CASSQDPDSYEKLFF.

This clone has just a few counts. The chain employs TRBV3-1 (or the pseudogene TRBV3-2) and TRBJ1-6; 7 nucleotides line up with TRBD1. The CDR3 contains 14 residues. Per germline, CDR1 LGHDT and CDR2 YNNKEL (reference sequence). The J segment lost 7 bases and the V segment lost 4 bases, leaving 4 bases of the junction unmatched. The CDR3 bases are TGTGCCAGCAGCCCCTCAGGGGGGAATTCACCCCTCCACTTT. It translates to CASSPSGGNSPLHF.

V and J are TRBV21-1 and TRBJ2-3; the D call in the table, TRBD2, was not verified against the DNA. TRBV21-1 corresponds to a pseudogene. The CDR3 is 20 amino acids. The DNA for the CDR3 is TGTGCCAGCAGCACTCTCTCCGGGACTAGCGGGGGGCCCCTCCCTGATACGCAGTATTTT. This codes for CASSTLSGTSGGPLPDTQYF.

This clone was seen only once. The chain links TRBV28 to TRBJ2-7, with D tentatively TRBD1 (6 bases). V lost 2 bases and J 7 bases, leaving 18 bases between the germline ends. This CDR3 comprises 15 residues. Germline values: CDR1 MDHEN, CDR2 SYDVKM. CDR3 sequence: CASSLEGRGPGEQYF. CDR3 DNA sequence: TGTGCCAGCAGTTTAGAGGGCAGGGGCCCCGGGGAGCAGTACTTC.

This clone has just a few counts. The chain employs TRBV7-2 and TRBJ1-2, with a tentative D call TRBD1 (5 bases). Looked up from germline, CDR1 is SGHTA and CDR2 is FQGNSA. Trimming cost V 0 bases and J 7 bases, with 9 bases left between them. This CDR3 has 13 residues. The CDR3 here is CASSLARDSGYTF. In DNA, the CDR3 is TGTGCCAGCAGCTTAGCGCGAGACAGTGGCTACACCTTC.

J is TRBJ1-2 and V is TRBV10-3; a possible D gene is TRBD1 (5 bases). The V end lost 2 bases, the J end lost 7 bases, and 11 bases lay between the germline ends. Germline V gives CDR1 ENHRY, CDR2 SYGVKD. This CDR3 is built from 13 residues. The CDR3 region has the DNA TGTGCCATCAGTGAGGAGTCAGGGCTTGGCTACACCTTC. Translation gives CAISEESGLGYTF.

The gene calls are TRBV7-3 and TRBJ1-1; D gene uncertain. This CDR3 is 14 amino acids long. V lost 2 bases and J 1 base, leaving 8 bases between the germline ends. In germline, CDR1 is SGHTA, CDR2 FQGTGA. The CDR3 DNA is TGTGCCAGCAGCTTAGCCCGGGAGAACACTGAAGCTTTCTTT. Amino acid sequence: CASSLARENTEAFF.

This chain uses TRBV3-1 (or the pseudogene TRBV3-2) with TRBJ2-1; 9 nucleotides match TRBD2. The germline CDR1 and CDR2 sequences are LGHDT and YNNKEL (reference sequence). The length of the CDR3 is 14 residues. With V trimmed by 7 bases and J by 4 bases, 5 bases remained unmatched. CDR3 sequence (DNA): TGTGCCAGCACGACTAGCGGCGTGTACAATGAGCAGTTCTTC. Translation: CASTTSGVYNEQFF.

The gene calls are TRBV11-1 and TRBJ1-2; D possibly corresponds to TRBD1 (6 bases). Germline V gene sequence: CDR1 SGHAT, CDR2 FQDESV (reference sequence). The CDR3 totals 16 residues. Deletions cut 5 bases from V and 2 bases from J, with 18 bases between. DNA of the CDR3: TGTGCCAGCAGCCTCGGAGCCAGGGGCCAAAACTATGGCTACACCTTC. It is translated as CASSLGARGQNYGYTF.

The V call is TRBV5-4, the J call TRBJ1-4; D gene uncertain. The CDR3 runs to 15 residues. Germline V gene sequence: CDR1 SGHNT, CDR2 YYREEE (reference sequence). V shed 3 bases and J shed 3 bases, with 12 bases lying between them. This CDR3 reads CASSSDIGSNEKLFF. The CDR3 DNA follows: TGTGCCAGCAGCTCAGACATCGGATCTAATGAAAAACTGTTTTTT. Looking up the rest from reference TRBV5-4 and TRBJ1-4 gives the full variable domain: ETGVTQSPTHLIKTRGQQVTLRCSSQSGHNTVSWYQQALGQGPQFIFQYYREEENGRGNFPPRFSGLQFPNYSSELNVNALELDDSALYLCASSSDIGSNEKLFFGSGTQLSVL.

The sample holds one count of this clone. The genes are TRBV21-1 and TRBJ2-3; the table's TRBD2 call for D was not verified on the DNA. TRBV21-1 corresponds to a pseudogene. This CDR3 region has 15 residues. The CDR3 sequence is CASTSGLGRSDTQYF. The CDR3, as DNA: TGTGCCAGCACCTCCGGACTAGGGAGGTCAGATACGCAGTATTTT.

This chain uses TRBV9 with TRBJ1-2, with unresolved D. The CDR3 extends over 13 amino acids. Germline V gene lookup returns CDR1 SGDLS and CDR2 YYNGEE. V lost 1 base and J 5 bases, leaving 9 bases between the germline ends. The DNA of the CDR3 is TGTGCCAGCAGCGTACTCGCAGGTTATGGCTACACCTTC. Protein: CASSVLAGYGYTF.

The CDR3: CASSVPGQGALNTGELFF. In DNA, the CDR3 is TGTGCCAGCAGCGTCCCGGGACAGGGGGCCCTGAACACCGGGGAGCTGTTTTTT. J is TRBJ2-2 and V is TRBV5-4, with 12 bases fitting TRBD1. V trimming: 4 bases; J trimming: 1 base; junction bases outside the gene matches: 8. This CDR3 spans 18 amino acids. The germline gives CDR1 SGHNT, CDR2 YYREEE (reference sequence).

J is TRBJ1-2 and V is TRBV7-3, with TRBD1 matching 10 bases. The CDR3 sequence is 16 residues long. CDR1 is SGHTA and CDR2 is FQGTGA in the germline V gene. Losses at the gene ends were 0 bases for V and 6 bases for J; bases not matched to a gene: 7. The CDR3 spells CASSLTGDRGGNGYTF. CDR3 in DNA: TGTGCCAGCAGCTTAACTGGGGACAGGGGCGGGAATGGCTACACCTTC.

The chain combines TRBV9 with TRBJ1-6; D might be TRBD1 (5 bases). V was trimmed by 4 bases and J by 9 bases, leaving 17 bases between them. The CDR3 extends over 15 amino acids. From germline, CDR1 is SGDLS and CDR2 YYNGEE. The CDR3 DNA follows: TGTGCCAGCAGCCCCCAGGGACTTGTAGGTTCACCCCTCCACTTT. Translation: CASSPQGLVGSPLHF.

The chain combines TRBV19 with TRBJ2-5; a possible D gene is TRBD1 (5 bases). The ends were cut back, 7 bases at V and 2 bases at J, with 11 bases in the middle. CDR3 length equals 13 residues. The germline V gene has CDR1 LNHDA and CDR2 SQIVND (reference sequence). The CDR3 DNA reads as TGTGCCAGTAATCGCGACAGTCAAGAGACCCAGTACTTC. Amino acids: CASNRDSQETQYF.

The CDR3 loop is CASTTSGVSEQYF. The CDR3 DNA follows: TGTGCCAGCACGACTAGCGGGGTTTCCGAGCAGTACTTC. V gene TRBV3-1 (or the pseudogene TRBV3-2) combines with J gene TRBJ2-7, with 11 bases that match TRBD2. This CDR3 comprises 13 residues. Per the germline V gene, CDR1 is LGHDT and CDR2 is YNNKEL (reference sequence). V lost 7 bases, J lost 6 bases, and 5 bases stayed unmatched.